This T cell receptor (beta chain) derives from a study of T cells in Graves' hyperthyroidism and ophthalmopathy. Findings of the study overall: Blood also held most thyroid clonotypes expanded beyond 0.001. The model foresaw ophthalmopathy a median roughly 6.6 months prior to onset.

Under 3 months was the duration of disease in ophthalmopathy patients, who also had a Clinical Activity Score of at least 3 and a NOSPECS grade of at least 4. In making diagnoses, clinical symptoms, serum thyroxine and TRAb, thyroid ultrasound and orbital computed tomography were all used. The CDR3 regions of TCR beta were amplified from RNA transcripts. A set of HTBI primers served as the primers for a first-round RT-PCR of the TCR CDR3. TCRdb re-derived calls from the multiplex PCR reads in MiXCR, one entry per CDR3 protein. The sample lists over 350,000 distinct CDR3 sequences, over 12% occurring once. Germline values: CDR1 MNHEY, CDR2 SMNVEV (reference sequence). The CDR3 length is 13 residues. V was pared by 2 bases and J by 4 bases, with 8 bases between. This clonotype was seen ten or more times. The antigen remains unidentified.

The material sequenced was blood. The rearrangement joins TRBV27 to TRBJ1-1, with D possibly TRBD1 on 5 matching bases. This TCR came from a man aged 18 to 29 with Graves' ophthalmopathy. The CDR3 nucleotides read TGTGCCAGCAGTTTAACGGGGGTCACTGAAGCTTTCTTT. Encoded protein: CASSLTGVTEAFF.